The TCR beta chain under discussion was sequenced for a study of T-cell memory formation after mild COVID-19. About this clonotype: What it binds is not known.

There are 14 residues in the CDR3. Unmatched junction bases numbered 4, after V lost 5 bases and J lost 0 bases. CDR1 is SQVTM and CDR2 is ANQGSEA in the germline V gene. TCRdb recomputed calls from the 5' RACE reads with MiXCR, one row per CDR3 protein. In the table there are about 560,000 distinct CDR3 sequences, roughly 22% of which are singletons. Study-wide points: Researchers could not confirm that second-wave clones peaking on day 37 targeted SARS-CoV-2.

The chain combines TRBV29-1 with TRBJ2-7, with 10 bases fitting TRBD1. Sequenced material: PBMCs or a T cell subset sorted from them (not recorded which). This TCR came from an adult woman who had mild COVID-19 (a few samples of this study predate the infection). Cell type and time point are not known. Here the CDR3 reads CSVPGQGSSYEQYF. The DNA of the CDR3 is TGCAGCGTTCCGGGACAGGGGTCCTCCTACGAGCAGTACTTC.